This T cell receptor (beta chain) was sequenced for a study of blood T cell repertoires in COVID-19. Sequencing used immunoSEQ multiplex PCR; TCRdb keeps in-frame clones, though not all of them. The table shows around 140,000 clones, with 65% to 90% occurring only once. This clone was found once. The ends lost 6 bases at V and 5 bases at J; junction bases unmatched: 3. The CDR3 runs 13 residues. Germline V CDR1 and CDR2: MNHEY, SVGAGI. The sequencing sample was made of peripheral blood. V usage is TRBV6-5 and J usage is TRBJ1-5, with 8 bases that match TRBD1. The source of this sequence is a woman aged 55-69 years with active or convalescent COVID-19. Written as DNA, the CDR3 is TGTGCCAGCAGCGCACAGGGGGATCAGCCCCAGCATTTT. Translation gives CASSAQGDQPQHF.